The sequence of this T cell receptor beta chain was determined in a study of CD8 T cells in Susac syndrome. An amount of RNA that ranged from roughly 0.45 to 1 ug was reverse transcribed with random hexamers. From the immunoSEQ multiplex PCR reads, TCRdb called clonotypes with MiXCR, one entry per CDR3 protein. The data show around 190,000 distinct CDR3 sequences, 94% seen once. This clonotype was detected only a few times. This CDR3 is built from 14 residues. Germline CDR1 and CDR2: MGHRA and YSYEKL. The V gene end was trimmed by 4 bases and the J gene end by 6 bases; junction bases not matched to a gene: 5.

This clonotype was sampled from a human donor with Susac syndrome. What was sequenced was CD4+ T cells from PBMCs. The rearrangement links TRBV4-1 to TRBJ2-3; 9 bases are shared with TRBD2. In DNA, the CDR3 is TGCGCCAGCAGCCCTCTAGCGGGGACGGATACGCAGTATTTT. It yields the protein CASSPLAGTDTQYF.